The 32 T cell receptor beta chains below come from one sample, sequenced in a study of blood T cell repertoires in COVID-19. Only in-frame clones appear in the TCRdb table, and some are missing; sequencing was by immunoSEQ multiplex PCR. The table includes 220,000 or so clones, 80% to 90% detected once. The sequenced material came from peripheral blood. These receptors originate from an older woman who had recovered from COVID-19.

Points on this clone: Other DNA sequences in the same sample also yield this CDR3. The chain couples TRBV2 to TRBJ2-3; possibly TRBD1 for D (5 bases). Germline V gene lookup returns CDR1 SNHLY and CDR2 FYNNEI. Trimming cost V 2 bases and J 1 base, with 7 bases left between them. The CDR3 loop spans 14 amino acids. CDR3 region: CASSEQGGTDTQYF. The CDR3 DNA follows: TGTGCCAGCAGTGAACAGGGTGGCACAGATACGCAGTATTTT.

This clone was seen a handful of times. The DNA for the CDR3 is TGTGCCAGCAGGACAACAGGAGGCACAGATACGCAGTATTTT. The encoded protein is CASRTTGGTDTQYF. The chain joins TRBV2 to TRBJ2-3; a weak D match, TRBD1 (5 bases). V gave up 6 bases and J gave up 1 base, with 11 bases separating them. Germline V CDR1 and CDR2: SNHLY, FYNNEI. The CDR3 sequence is 14 residues long. The whole variable domain, remainder taken from reference TRBV2 and TRBJ2-3, is EPEVTQTPSHQVTQMGQEVILRCVPISNHLYFYWYRQILGQKVEFLVSFYNNEISEKSEIFDDQFSVERPDGSNFTLKIRSTKLEDSAMYFCASRTTGGTDTQYFGPGTRLTVL.

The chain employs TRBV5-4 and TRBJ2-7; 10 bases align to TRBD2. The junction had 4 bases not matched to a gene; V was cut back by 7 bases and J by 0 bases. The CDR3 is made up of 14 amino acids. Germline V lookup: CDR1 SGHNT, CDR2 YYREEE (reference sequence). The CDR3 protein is CASSTSGASYEQYF. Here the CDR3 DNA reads TGTGCCAGCTCCACTAGCGGGGCCTCCTACGAGCAGTACTTC.

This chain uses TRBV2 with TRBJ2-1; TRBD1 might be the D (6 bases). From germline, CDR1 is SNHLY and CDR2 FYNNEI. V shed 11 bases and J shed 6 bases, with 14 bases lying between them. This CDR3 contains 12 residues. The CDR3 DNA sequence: TGTGCCGGTGGGGGCGAGCCCAATGAGCAGTTCTTC. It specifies CAGGGEPNEQFF.

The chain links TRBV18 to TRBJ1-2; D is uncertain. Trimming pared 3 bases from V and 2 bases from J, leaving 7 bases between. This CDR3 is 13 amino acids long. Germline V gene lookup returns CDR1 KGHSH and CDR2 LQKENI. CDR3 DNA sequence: TGTGCCAGCTCACCGCGGCCGAACTATGGCTACACCTTC. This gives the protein CASSPRPNYGYTF.

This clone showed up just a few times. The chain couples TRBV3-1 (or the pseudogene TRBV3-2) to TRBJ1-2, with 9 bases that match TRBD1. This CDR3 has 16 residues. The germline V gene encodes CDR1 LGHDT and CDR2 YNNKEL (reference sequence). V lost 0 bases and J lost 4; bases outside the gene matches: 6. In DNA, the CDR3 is TGTGCCAGCAGCCAAGATGCCCGACAGGGGGGCTATGGCTACACCTTC. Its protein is CASSQDARQGGYGYTF.

CDR3: CASSAGVPFYEQYF. Written as DNA, the CDR3 is TGTGCCAGTAGTGCAGGGGTTCCGTTCTACGAGCAGTACTTC. The rearrangement uses TRBV19 and TRBJ2-7; weak D call: TRBD1 (6 bases). This CDR3 comprises 14 residues. Germline-derived CDR1 and CDR2 are LNHDA and SQIVND (reference sequence). The germline V and J ends were trimmed by 5 bases and 3 bases, with 14 bases remaining between them.

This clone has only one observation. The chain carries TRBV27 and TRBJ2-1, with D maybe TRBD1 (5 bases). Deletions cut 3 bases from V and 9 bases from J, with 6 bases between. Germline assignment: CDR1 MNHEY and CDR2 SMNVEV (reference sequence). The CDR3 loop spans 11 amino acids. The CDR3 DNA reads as TGTGCCAGCAGTTTGGGGCTTGAGCAGTTCTTC. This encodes CASSLGLEQFF.

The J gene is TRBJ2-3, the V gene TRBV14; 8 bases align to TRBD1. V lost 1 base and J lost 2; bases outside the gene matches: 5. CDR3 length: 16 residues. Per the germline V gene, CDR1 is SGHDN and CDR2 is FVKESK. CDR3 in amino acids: CASSQAGQGFTDTQYF. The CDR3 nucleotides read TGTGCCAGCAGCCAAGCAGGACAGGGCTTCACAGATACGCAGTATTTT.

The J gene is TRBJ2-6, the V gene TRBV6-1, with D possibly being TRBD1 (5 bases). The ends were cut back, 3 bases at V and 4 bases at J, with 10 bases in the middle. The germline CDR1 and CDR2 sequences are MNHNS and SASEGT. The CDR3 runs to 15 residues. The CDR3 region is CASSDQGAGANVLTF. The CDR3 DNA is TGTGCCAGCAGTGATCAGGGCGCGGGGGCCAACGTCCTGACTTTC.

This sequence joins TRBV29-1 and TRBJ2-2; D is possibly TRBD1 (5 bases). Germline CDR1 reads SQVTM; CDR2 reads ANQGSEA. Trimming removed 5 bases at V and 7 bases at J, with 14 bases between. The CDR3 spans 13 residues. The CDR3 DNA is TGCAGCGTTCTTAGGGGATTGGGCGGGGAGCTGTTTTTT. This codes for CSVLRGLGGELFF.

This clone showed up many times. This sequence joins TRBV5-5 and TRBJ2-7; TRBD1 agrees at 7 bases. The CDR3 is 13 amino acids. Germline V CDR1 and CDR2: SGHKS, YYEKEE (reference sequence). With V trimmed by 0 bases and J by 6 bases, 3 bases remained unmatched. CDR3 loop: CASSLDRGPEQYF. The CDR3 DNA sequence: TGTGCCAGCAGCTTGGACAGGGGACCCGAGCAGTACTTC.

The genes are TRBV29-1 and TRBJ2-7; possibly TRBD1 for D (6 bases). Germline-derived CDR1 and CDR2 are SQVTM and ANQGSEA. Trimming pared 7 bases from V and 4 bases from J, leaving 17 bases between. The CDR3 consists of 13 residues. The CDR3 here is CSATGYKDYEQYF. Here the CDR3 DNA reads TGCAGCGCAACAGGGTATAAGGATTACGAGCAGTACTTC.

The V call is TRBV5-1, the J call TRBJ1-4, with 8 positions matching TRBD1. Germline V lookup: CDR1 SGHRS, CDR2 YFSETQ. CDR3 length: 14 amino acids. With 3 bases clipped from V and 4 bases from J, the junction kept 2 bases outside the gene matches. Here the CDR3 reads CASSSGQDNEKLFF. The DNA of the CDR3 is TGCGCCAGCAGCTCGGGACAGGATAATGAAAAACTGTTTTTT.

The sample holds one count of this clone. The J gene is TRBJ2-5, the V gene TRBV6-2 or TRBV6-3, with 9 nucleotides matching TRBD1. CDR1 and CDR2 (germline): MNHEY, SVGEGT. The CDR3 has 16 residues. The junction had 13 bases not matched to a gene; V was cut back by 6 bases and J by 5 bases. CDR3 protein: CASSHPPDRGVETQYF. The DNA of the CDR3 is TGTGCCAGCAGCCACCCCCCCGACAGGGGGGTGGAGACCCAGTACTTC.

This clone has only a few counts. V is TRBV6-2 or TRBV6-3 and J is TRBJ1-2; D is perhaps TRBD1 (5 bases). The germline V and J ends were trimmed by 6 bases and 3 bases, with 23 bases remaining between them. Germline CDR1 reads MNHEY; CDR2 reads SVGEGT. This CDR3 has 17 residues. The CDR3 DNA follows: TGTGCCAGCAGCAGCCGGGACCCGTTGAGCGGGGACTATGGCTACACCTTC. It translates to CASSSRDPLSGDYGYTF.

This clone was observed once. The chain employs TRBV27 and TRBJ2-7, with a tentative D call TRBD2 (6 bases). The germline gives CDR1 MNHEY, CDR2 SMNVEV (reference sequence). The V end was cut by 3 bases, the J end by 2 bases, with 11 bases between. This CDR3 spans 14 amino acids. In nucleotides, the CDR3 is TGTGCCAGCAGTTTTCGGGGGTCAACCTACGAGCAGTACTTC. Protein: CASSFRGSTYEQYF.

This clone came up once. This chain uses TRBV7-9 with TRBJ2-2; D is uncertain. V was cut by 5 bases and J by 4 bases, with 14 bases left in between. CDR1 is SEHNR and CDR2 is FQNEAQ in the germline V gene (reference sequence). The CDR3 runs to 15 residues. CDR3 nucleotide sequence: TGTGCCAGCAGCCAGACCGGGTTGGTCACCGGGGAGCTGTTTTTT. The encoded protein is CASSQTGLVTGELFF.

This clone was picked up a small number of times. The CDR3 spells CASSPWGLGSYEQYF. CDR3 coding DNA: TGTGCCAGCAGCCCTTGGGGACTGGGGTCCTACGAGCAGTACTTC. V usage is TRBV13 and J usage is TRBJ2-7; D may be TRBD2 (6 bases). CDR3 length: 15 residues. V was shortened by 5 bases and J by 1 base, with 15 bases between the two germline ends. CDR1 is PRHDT and CDR2 is FYEKMQ in the germline V gene (reference sequence).

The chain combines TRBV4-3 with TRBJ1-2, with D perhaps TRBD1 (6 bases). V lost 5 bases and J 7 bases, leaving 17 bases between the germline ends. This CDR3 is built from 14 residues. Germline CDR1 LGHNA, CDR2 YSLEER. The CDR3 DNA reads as TGCGCCAGCAGCAGCCGGACAGAAACGAGTGGCTACACCTTC. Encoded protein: CASSSRTETSGYTF.

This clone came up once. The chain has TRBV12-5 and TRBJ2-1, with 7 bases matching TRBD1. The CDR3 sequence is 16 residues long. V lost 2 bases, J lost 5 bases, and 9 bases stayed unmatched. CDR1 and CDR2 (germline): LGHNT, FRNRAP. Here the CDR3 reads CASGLNTGVTNNEQFF. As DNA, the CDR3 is TGTGCTAGTGGTTTGAACACAGGGGTCACCAACAATGAGCAGTTCTTC.

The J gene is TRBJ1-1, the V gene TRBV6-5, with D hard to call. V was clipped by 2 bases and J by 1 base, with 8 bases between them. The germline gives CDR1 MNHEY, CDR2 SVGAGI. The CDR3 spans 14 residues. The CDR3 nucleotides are TGTGCCAGCAGTTACGCCACAGAGAACACTGAAGCTTTCTTT. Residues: CASSYATENTEAFF.

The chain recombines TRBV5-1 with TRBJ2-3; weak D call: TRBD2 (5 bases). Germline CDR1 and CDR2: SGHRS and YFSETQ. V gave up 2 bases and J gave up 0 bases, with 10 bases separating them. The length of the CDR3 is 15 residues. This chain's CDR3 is CASSLSGASTDTQYF. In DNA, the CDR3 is TGCGCCAGCAGCTTAAGCGGTGCTAGCACAGATACGCAGTATTTT. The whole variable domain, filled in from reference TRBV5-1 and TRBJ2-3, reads KAGVTQTPRYLIKTRGQQVTLSCSPISGHRSVSWYQQTPGQGLQFLFEYFSETQRNKGNFPGRFSGRQFSNSRSEMNVSTLELGDSALYLCASSLSGASTDTQYFGPGTRLTVL.

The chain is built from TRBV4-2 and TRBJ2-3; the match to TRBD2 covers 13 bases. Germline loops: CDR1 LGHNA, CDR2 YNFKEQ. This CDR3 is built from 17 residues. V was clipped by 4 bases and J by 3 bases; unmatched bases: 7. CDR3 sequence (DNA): TGTGCCAGCAGCCTCGACTTACTAGCGGGGGGGACAGATACGCAGTATTTT. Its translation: CASSLDLLAGGTDTQYF.

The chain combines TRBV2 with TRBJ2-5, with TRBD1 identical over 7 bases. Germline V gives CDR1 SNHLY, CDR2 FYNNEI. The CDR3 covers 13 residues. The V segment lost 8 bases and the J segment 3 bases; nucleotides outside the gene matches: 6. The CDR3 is CASEDRAEETQYF. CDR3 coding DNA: TGTGCCAGCGAAGACAGGGCCGAAGAGACCCAGTACTTC. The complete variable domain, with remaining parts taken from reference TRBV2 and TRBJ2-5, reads EPEVTQTPSHQVTQMGQEVILRCVPISNHLYFYWYRQILGQKVEFLVSFYNNEISEKSEIFDDQFSVERPDGSNFTLKIRSTKLEDSAMYFCASEDRAEETQYFGPGTRLLVL.

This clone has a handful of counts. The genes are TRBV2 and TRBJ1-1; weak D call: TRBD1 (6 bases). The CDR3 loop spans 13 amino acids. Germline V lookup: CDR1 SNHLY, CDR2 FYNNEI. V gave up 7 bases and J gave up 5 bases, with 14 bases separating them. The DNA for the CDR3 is TGTGCCAGCATGGACACAGGGATAACTGAAGCTTTCTTT. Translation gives CASMDTGITEAFF.

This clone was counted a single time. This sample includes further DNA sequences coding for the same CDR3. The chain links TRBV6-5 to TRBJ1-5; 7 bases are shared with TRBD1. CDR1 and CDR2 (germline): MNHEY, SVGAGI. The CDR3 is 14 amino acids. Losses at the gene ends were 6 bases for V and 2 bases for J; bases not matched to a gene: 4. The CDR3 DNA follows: TGTGCCAGCAGCCGCGACAGGGGCAATCAGCCCCAGCATTTT. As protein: CASSRDRGNQPQHF.

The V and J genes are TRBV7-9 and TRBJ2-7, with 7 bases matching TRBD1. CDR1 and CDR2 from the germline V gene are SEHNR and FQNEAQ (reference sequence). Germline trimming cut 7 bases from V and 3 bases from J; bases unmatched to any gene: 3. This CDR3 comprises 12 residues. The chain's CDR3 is CASTSGGYEQYF. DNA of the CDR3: TGTGCCAGCACCTCAGGGGGCTACGAGCAGTACTTC.

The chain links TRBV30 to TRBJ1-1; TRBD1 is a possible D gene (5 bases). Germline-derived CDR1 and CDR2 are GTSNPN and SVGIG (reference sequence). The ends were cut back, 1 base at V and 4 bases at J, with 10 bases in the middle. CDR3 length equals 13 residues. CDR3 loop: CAWSGGGTTEAFF. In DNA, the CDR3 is TGTGCCTGGAGTGGGGGGGGGACCACTGAAGCTTTCTTT.

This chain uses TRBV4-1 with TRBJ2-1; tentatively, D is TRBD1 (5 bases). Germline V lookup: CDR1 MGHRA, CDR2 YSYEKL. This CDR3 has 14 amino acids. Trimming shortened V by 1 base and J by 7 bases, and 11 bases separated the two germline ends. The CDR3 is CASSQGAGRNEQFF. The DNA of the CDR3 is TGCGCCAGCAGCCAAGGAGCAGGGCGGAATGAGCAGTTCTTC.

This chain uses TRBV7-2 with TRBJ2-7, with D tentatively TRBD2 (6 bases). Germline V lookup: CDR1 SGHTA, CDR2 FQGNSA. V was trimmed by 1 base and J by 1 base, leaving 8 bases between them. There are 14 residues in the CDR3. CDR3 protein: CASSLERASYEQYF. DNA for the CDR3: TGTGCCAGCAGCTTAGAGCGGGCGTCCTACGAGCAGTACTTC.

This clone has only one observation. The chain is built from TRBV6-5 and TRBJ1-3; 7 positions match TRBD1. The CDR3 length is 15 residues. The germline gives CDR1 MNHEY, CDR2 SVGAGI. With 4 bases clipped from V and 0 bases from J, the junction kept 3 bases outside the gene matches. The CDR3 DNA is TGTGCCAGCAGTTGGACAGGAGACTCTGGAAACACCATATATTTT. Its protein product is CASSWTGDSGNTIYF.